The 5 T cell receptor beta chains in this list originate from one sample, sequenced in a study of shared clonotypes between healthy human individuals. Assay used: immunoSEQ multiplex PCR; TCRdb lists only in-frame clones, some missing. The sample records roughly 1.4 million clones, approximately 98.5% being singletons. The sample consisted of naive CD4+ T cells sorted from blood. Sample subset: CD45RA+ positively selected. These receptors came from a man under 40 in good health.

This chain joins TRBV5-1 and TRBJ2-7; TRBD1 matches 7 bases. CDR1 is SGHRS and CDR2 is YFSETQ in the germline V gene. V trimming: 0 bases; J trimming: 3 bases; junction bases outside the gene matches: 6. The CDR3 sequence is 15 residues long. CDR3 nucleotides: TGCGCCAGCAGCTTGGCCGGGACAGCCCTCTACGAGCAGTACTTC. Amino acid sequence: CASSLAGTALYEQYF. The complete variable domain, with remaining parts taken from reference TRBV5-1 and TRBJ2-7, reads KAGVTQTPRYLIKTRGQQVTLSCSPISGHRSVSWYQQTPGQGLQFLFEYFSETQRNKGNFPGRFSGRQFSNSRSEMNVSTLELGDSALYLCASSLAGTALYEQYFGPGTRLTVT.

The V gene is TRBV14, the J gene TRBJ2-7; TRBD1 matches 10 bases. In germline, CDR1 is SGHDN, CDR2 FVKESK. CDR3 length: 16 amino acids. J lost 2 bases, V lost 0 bases, and 4 bases had no gene match. The chain's CDR3 is CASSQDLGTGAYEQYF. The CDR3 region has the DNA TGTGCCAGCAGCCAAGATCTAGGGACAGGGGCCTACGAGCAGTACTTC.

The V gene is TRBV23-1, the J gene TRBJ2-1; 11 bases are shared with TRBD2. TRBV23-1 is marked as an open reading frame, function uncertain. The CDR3 is made up of 18 amino acids. With 0 bases clipped from V and 7 bases from J, the junction kept 11 bases outside the gene matches. The CDR3, as DNA: TGCGCCAGCAGTCAATCGAGTCCTAGCGGGAGGATGACGAATGAGCAGTTCTTC. This sequence encodes CASSQSSPSGRMTNEQFF.

CDR3 DNA: TGTGCCAGCACTGAGGGGTACGAGCAGTACTTC. Its translation: CASTEGYEQYF. V gene TRBV2 combines with J gene TRBJ2-7; D could derive from TRBD1 or TRBD2 (5 bases each). Trimming shortened V by 7 bases and J by 4 bases, and 8 bases separated the two germline ends. This CDR3 spans 11 amino acids. Germline V CDR1 and CDR2: SNHLY, FYNNEI.

The genes are TRBV18 and TRBJ1-3; D is uncertain. The V end lost 6 bases, the J end lost 4 bases, and 7 bases lay between the germline ends. The CDR3 has 12 amino acids. Germline V lookup: CDR1 KGHSH, CDR2 LQKENI. CDR3 sequence reads: CASSGPGNTIYF. The CDR3 bases are TGTGCCAGCTCCGGCCCCGGAAACACCATATATTTT.